This TCR beta chain was obtained from a study of cytomegalovirus exposure and HLA in healthy donors. CDR3 length: 15 amino acids. The germline gives CDR1 LNHDA, CDR2 SQIVND (reference sequence). V was clipped by 4 bases and J by 3 bases, with 13 bases between them. PCR used 60 Vbeta primers and 13 Jbeta primers. The assay was immunoSEQ multiplex PCR, and TCRdb's table has in-frame clones only and misses some. There are roughly 150,000 clones in the sample; 75% to 90% occur only once, and 2% to 2.5% lies in the top ten. This clonotype originated in a male donor in good health and CMV-seronegative. The material sequenced was PBMCs. The V and J genes are TRBV19 and TRBJ2-1, with a possible D match to TRBD2 (6 bases). The DNA for the CDR3 is TGTGCCAGTAGTACTGACTACGGGAGCTACAATGAGCAGTTCTTC. Its protein is CASSTDYGSYNEQFF.